This T cell receptor (beta chain) was recorded in a study of T cell repertoires in cytomegalovirus infection. On the study more broadly: Indicated by public TCR beta signatures were CMV infection and matching HLA type. Study conclusions and caveats: Ex vivo, HLA-C-restricted CMV-specific TCR beta clonotypes prevailed over the rest of the response. Frequencies of public TCR beta families were cumulated, and this identified carriers of CMV plus the relevant HLA.

Remarks on this clonotype: Its antigen is undetermined.

This CDR3 has 14 amino acids. The ends were cut back, 4 bases at V and 0 bases at J, with 10 bases in the middle. In germline, CDR1 is MGHRA, CDR2 YSYEKL. Via MiXCR, TCRdb re-called the reads, giving one row per CDR3 protein. The repertoire consists of hundreds of thousands of distinct CDR3 sequences, with roughly a quarter occurring once and the leading ten covering 7% to 9%. This receptor was identified in a human donor in good health (CMV status not recorded). Some clones in this sample may be carry-over from other donors' samples. Sequenced input: CD8+ T cells from PBMCs. J is TRBJ2-7 and V is TRBV4-1; D not certain. The chain's CDR3 is CASSLDILSYEQYF. The CDR3 DNA reads as TGCGCCAGCAGCCTCGACATCCTCTCCTACGAGCAGTACTTC.